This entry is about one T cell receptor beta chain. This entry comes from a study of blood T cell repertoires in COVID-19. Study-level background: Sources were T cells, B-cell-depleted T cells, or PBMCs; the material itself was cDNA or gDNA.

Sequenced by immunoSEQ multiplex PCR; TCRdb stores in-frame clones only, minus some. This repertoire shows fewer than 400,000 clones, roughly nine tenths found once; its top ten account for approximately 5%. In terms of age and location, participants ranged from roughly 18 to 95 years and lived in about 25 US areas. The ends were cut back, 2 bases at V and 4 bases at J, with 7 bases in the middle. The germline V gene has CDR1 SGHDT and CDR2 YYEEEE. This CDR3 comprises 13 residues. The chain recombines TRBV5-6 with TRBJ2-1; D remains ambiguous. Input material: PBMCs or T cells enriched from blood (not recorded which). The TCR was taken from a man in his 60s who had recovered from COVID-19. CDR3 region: CASSFSRYNEQFF. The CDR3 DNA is TGTGCCAGCAGCTTTAGTCGGTACAATGAGCAGTTCTTC.